The sequence of this T cell receptor (beta chain) was determined in a study of neurological immune-mediated disorders. TCRdb re-called the 5' RACE reads through MiXCR, storing one row per CDR3 protein. This sample has 15,000 to 20,000 distinct CDR3 sequences, with approximately 7.3% found just once. This clonotype was counted many times. This clonotype originated in a woman in her twenties or thirties with HTLV-1-associated myelopathy (HAM/TSP). The source material was CD8+ T cells from blood.

CDR3 amino acids: CASSRSGRGAYEQYF. The CDR3 DNA reads TGTGCCAGCAGCCGGTCGGGGAGGGGGGCCTACGAGCAGTACTTC. The chain couples TRBV12-3 or TRBV12-4 to TRBJ2-7; D might be TRBD2 (7 bases). CDR3 size: 15 residues. The germline V and J ends were trimmed by 6 bases and 2 bases, with 17 bases remaining between them.